This is a list of T cell receptor beta chains from one sample in a study of cytomegalovirus exposure and HLA in healthy donors. Only in-frame clones appear in the TCRdb table, and some are missing; sequencing was by immunoSEQ multiplex PCR. The sample yields about 82,000 clones, 65% to 85% seen once. The specimen sequenced was PBMCs. The receptors stem from a man aged 50-59 years in good health and CMV-seronegative. CDR3s include the opening cysteine and the closing phenylalanine or tryptophan. Fields, in order: V gene, J gene, clone size, D gene, CDR3 protein, CDR3 DNA. A D gene is named only where the DNA matches it firmly. Clone size is given for some rows only: seen once, a few or many times, or a class if the clone is expanded.

V: TRBV6-5; J: TRBJ2-1; size: NA; D: NA; CDR3: CASSLIGGAYNEQFF; DNA: TGTGCCAGCAGCCTTATCGGGGGAGCCTACAATGAGCAGTTCTTC
V: TRBV6-1; J: TRBJ2-3; size: NA; D: TRBD2; CDR3: CASKAGTSGGSTQYF; DNA: TGTGCCAGCAAGGCCGGGACTAGCGGGGGTTCCACCCAGTATTTT
V: TRBV4-1; J: TRBJ2-5; size: NA; D: TRBD2; CDR3: CASSPLGGSGGETQYF; DNA: TGCGCCAGCAGCCCCTTGGGGGGGAGCGGGGGGGAGACCCAGTACTTC
V: TRBV2; J: TRBJ1-5; size: NA; D: TRBD1; CDR3: CASEKTGGNQPQHF; DNA: TGTGCCAGCGAGAAGACAGGGGGGAATCAGCCCCAGCATTTT
V: TRBV30; J: TRBJ1-2; size: NA; D: TRBD1; CDR3: CAWTIRQGAGGYTF; DNA: TGTGCCTGGACAATACGACAGGGGGCGGGCGGCTACACCTTC
V: TRBV4-2; J: TRBJ1-5; size: few; D: TRBD1; CDR3: CASSQEGRGDQPQHF; DNA: TGTGCCAGCAGCCAAGAGGGCAGGGGGGATCAGCCCCAGCATTTT
V: TRBV19; J: TRBJ2-5; size: NA; D: TRBD1; CDR3: CASSLGQGAAETQYF; DNA: TGTGCCAGTAGTCTGGGACAGGGAGCCGCCGAGACCCAGTACTTC
V: TRBV6-5; J: TRBJ2-5; size: NA; D: NA; CDR3: CASQVRERQYF; DNA: TGTGCCAGCCAGGTTCGGGAGCGGCAGTACTTC
V: TRBV18; J: TRBJ2-3; size: NA; D: TRBD2; CDR3: CASSPHAGGSTDTQYF; DNA: TGTGCCAGCTCACCACACGCGGGGGGAAGCACAGATACGCAGTATTTT
V: TRBV5-6; J: TRBJ2-3; size: NA; D: NA; CDR3: CASSSFIRERRDSDTQYF; DNA: TGTGCCAGCAGCTCGTTTATCCGGGAACGGCGGGATTCAGATACGCAGTATTTT
V: TRBV28; J: TRBJ1-5; size: NA; D: NA; CDR3: CASSPGGNQPQHF; DNA: TGTGCCAGCAGTCCAGGGGGCAATCAGCCCCAGCATTTT
V: TRBV5-4; J: TRBJ1-6; size: few; D: NA; CDR3: CASSLMTGIGSPLHF; DNA: TGTGCCAGCAGCTTAATGACGGGAATCGGTTCACCCCTCCACTTT
V: TRBV10-1; J: TRBJ2-3; size: NA; D: TRBD2; CDR3: CASSERAGGRDTQYF; DNA: TGCGCCAGCAGTGAGAGAGCGGGGGGGAGGGATACGCAGTATTTT
V: TRBV4-1; J: TRBJ1-2; size: NA; D: NA; CDR3: CASSQQQGAVYGYTF; DNA: TGCGCCAGCAGCCAGCAACAGGGAGCAGTCTATGGCTACACCTTC
V: TRBV13; J: TRBJ2-7; size: NA; D: TRBD2; CDR3: CASSSRLAGEQYF; DNA: TGTGCCAGCAGCTCACGTTTAGCGGGGGAGCAGTACTTC
V: TRBV30; J: TRBJ1-4; size: NA; D: NA; CDR3: CAWTRGETANEKLFF; DNA: TGTGCCTGGACCCGGGGGGAAACGGCTAATGAAAAACTGTTTTTT
V: TRBV18; J: TRBJ1-1; size: once; D: TRBD1; CDR3: CASSPQGRGQGAEAFF; DNA: TGTGCCAGCTCACCACAAGGTCGGGGACAGGGGGCAGAAGCTTTCTTT
V: TRBV2; J: TRBJ2-1; size: NA; D: TRBD1; CDR3: CASRFEQGGSNEQFF; DNA: TGTGCCAGCAGATTCGAACAGGGGGGCAGCAATGAGCAGTTCTTC
V: TRBV11-2; J: TRBJ2-7; size: NA; D: TRBD1; CDR3: CASSLYAGTVSYEQYF; DNA: TGTGCCAGCAGCTTATACGCCGGGACAGTCTCCTACGAGCAGTACTTC
V: TRBV7-3; J: TRBJ1-1; size: NA; D: NA; CDR3: CASSLTVGKSEAFF; DNA: TGTGCCAGCAGCTTGACAGTGGGTAAGAGTGAAGCTTTCTTT
V: TRBV6-5; J: TRBJ2-4; size: NA; D: NA; CDR3: CASSRRGTEKNIQYF; DNA: TGTGCCAGCAGCCGCCGCGGGACAGAAAAAAACATTCAGTACTTC
V: TRBV7-2; J: TRBJ2-1; size: NA; D: TRBD2; CDR3: CASSLVGGGNYNEQFF; DNA: TGTGCCAGCAGCTTAGTTGGCGGGGGGAACTACAATGAGCAGTTCTTC
V: TRBV7-3; J: TRBJ2-3; size: NA; D: NA; CDR3: CASSLIPSTDTQYF; DNA: TGTGCCAGCAGCTTAATTCCAAGCACAGATACGCAGTATTTT
V: TRBV6-5; J: TRBJ2-1; size: NA; D: NA; CDR3: CASSPTWGADEQFF; DNA: TGTGCCAGCAGCCCTACGTGGGGAGCCGATGAGCAGTTCTTC
V: TRBV28; J: TRBJ1-2; size: NA; D: NA; CDR3: CASSPGGYGYTF; DNA: TGTGCCAGCAGTCCGGGGGGGTATGGCTACACCTTC
V: TRBV6-5; J: TRBJ1-2; size: NA; D: TRBD1; CDR3: CASSETGGSGYGYTF; DNA: TGTGCCAGCAGCGAGACAGGGGGTAGTGGCTATGGCTACACCTTC
V: TRBV7-2; J: TRBJ1-5; size: NA; D: NA; CDR3: CASSYQGDQPQHF; DNA: TGTGCCAGCAGCTACCAAGGGGATCAGCCCCAGCATTTT
V: TRBV19; J: TRBJ1-1; size: once; D: NA; CDR3: CASSLNSNTEAFF; DNA: TGTGCCAGTAGTTTGAACTCGAACACTGAAGCTTTCTTT
V: TRBV2; J: TRBJ2-5; size: NA; D: NA; CDR3: CASSTHSETQYF; DNA: TGTGCCAGCAGCACTCATTCAGAGACCCAGTACTTC
V: TRBV15; J: TRBJ2-1; size: NA; D: NA; CDR3: CATSSMRSEQFF; DNA: TGTGCCACCAGCAGTATGCGTAGTGAGCAGTTCTTC
V: TRBV12-5; J: TRBJ1-5; size: once; D: NA; CDR3: CASGSNPYEKPQHF; DNA: TGTGCTAGTGGTTCCAACCCCTATGAGAAGCCCCAGCATTTT
V: TRBV18; J: TRBJ2-6; size: NA; D: NA; CDR3: CASSPPGAGPSGANVLTF; DNA: TGTGCCAGCTCACCACCGGGGGCAGGTCCCTCTGGGGCCAACGTCCTGACTTTC
V: TRBV7-8; J: TRBJ2-5; size: NA; D: NA; CDR3: CASSSYQETQYF; DNA: TGTGCCAGCAGCTCCTACCAAGAGACCCAGTACTTC
V: TRBV19; J: TRBJ2-7; size: NA; D: NA; CDR3: CVSLGGGDEQYF; DNA: TGTGTCAGCCTGGGTGGAGGGGACGAGCAGTACTTC
V: TRBV18; J: TRBJ2-3; size: NA; D: TRBD1; CDR3: CASSVGTDTDTQYF; DNA: TGTGCCAGCTCAGTCGGGACAGATACAGATACGCAGTATTTT
V: TRBV6-1; J: TRBJ1-2; size: NA; D: TRBD1; CDR3: CASSERTGGSIYGYTF; DNA: TGTGCCAGCAGTGAAAGGACAGGGGGTAGTATCTATGGCTACACCTTC
V: TRBV19; J: TRBJ1-5; size: NA; D: NA; CDR3: CAADTPKGGQPQHF; DNA: TGTGCCGCGGATACCCCGAAGGGAGGACAGCCCCAGCATTTT
V: TRBV11-3; J: TRBJ1-6; size: NA; D: NA; CDR3: CASSFQGQWNSPLHF; DNA: TGTGCCAGCAGCTTCCAGGGGCAGTGGAATTCACCCCTCCACTTT
V: TRBV25-1; J: TRBJ2-3; size: NA; D: TRBD2; CDR3: CASSEYGAGAPTDTQYF; DNA: TGTGCCAGCAGTGAATATGGAGCGGGGGCTCCCACAGATACGCAGTATTTT
V: TRBV4-1; J: TRBJ1-4; size: NA; D: NA; CDR3: CASSQEEGSGLFF; DNA: TGCGCCAGCAGCCAAGAAGAGGGAAGCGGACTGTTTTTT
V: TRBV5-1; J: TRBJ2-3; size: NA; D: TRBD2; CDR3: CASSPAGGPGDTQYF; DNA: TGCGCCAGCAGTCCAGCGGGGGGGCCTGGAGATACGCAGTATTTT
V: TRBV19; J: TRBJ2-1; size: medium-sized; D: TRBD1; CDR3: CASTSTGWNEQFF; DNA: TGTGCCAGTACCTCGACAGGGTGGAATGAGCAGTTCTTC
V: TRBV4-3; J: TRBJ2-2; size: few; D: TRBD1; CDR3: CASSAGTANTGELFF; DNA: TGCGCCAGCAGCGCCGGGACAGCGAACACCGGGGAGCTGTTTTTT
V: TRBV11-2; J: TRBJ1-6; size: NA; D: TRBD1; CDR3: CASSLVAVTGAYNSPLHF; DNA: TGTGCCAGCAGCTTAGTCGCCGTGACAGGGGCATATAATTCACCCCTCCACTTT
V: TRBV7-6; J: TRBJ2-7; size: NA; D: TRBD2; CDR3: CASSEGLAGTYSYEQYF; DNA: TGTGCCAGCAGCGAAGGACTAGCGGGGACCTACTCCTACGAGCAGTACTTC
V: TRBV6-5; J: TRBJ2-1; size: NA; D: NA; CDR3: CASSRARSNNEQFF; DNA: TGTGCCAGCAGTCGAGCACGTAGCAACAATGAGCAGTTCTTC
V: TRBV9; J: TRBJ1-3; size: NA; D: TRBD1; CDR3: CASSPQSTGSSGNTIYF; DNA: TGTGCCAGCAGCCCCCAGTCGACAGGGAGCTCTGGAAACACCATATATTTT
V: TRBV19; J: TRBJ2-5; size: NA; D: TRBD1; CDR3: CASSIEGGMGWEQYF; DNA: TGTGCCAGTAGTATAGAAGGGGGCATGGGATGGGAGCAGTACTTC
V: TRBV29-1; J: TRBJ1-6; size: NA; D: NA; CDR3: CSAREAGRLSPLHF; DNA: TGCAGCGCCCGGGAGGCCGGGCGATTATCACCCCTCCACTTT
V: TRBV2; J: TRBJ2-2; size: NA; D: NA; CDR3: CASSGVGESGELFF; DNA: TGTGCCAGCAGTGGCGTAGGGGAATCCGGGGAGCTGTTTTTT
V: TRBV18; J: TRBJ2-2; size: NA; D: TRBD1; CDR3: CASSPLRQGVSRELFF; DNA: TGTGCCAGCTCACCATTAAGACAGGGGGTCTCTCGGGAGCTGTTTTTT
V: TRBV28; J: TRBJ2-3; size: NA; D: TRBD2; CDR3: CASMVMTSGGSDTQYF; DNA: TGTGCCAGCATGGTAATGACTAGCGGGGGTTCAGATACGCAGTATTTT
V: TRBV20-1; J: TRBJ2-4; size: few; D: NA; CDR3: CSAILRDIQYF; DNA: TGCAGTGCTATTCTCAGGGACATTCAGTACTTC
V: TRBV7-2; J: TRBJ1-5; size: NA; D: NA; CDR3: CASSLERHSQPQHF; DNA: TGTGCCAGCAGCTTGGAGAGGCATAGTCAGCCCCAGCATTTT
V: TRBV5-1; J: TRBJ2-5; size: NA; D: TRBD2; CDR3: CASSAGGPRETQYF; DNA: TGCGCCAGCAGCGCGGGGGGGCCCCGGGAGACCCAGTACTTC
V: TRBV19; J: TRBJ2-3; size: NA; D: NA; CDR3: CASSIGAHTDTQYF; DNA: TGTGCCAGTAGTATAGGGGCTCACACAGATACGCAGTATTTT
V: TRBV9; J: TRBJ2-7; size: NA; D: TRBD1; CDR3: CASSADRGYEQYF; DNA: TGTGCCAGCAGCGCCGACAGGGGCTACGAGCAGTACTTC
V: TRBV7-9; J: TRBJ1-3; size: NA; D: TRBD1; CDR3: CASSSGTVGNTIYF; DNA: TGTGCCAGCAGCTCCGGGACAGTTGGAAACACCATATATTTT
V: TRBV5-1; J: TRBJ2-2; size: NA; D: NA; CDR3: CASSFQGLDGGELFF; DNA: TGCGCCAGCAGCTTTCAAGGTCTAGACGGCGGGGAGCTGTTTTTT